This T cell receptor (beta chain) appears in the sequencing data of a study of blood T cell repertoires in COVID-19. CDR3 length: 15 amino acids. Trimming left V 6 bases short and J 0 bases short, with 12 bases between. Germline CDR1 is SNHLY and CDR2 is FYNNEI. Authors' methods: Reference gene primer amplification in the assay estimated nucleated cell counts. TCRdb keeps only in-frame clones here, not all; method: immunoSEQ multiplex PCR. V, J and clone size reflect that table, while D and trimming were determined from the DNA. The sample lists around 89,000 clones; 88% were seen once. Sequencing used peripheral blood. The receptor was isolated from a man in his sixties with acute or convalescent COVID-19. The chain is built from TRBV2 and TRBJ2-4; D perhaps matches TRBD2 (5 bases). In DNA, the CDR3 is TGTGCCAGCAGAGTAGACGAGGGAGCCAAAAACATTCAGTACTTC. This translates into CASRVDEGAKNIQYF.